Each of the 14 T cell receptor beta chains below was sequenced from the same sample in a study of blood T cell repertoires in COVID-19. Generated by immunoSEQ multiplex PCR, the TCRdb table keeps only in-frame clones and is missing some. The table records 160,000 or so clones, about 88% of them present only once. The source material was peripheral blood. Receptor source: a man aged 55 to 70 with active or convalescent COVID-19.

This clone occurred once. The genes are TRBV9 and TRBJ1-1; D is possibly TRBD1 (6 bases). CDR3 length: 15 amino acids. Trimming left V 0 bases short and J 1 base short, with 10 bases between. In germline, CDR1 is SGDLS, CDR2 YYNGEE. CDR3 in amino acids: CASSVGGRGNTEAFF. The CDR3 coding sequence is TGTGCCAGCAGCGTAGGAGGCAGGGGGAACACTGAAGCTTTCTTT.

The CDR3 DNA reads as TGTGCCAGCAGCCCGGTGGTAGCTCAGCCCCAGCATTTT. It specifies CASSPVVAQPQHF. J is TRBJ1-5 and V is TRBV12-3 or TRBV12-4; D call uncertain. The CDR3 is 13 residues long. Trimming stripped 6 bases from V and 6 bases from J, with 12 bases between.

The chain employs TRBV15 and TRBJ1-2; no clear D. Per the germline V gene, CDR1 is LNHNV and CDR2 is YYDKDF (reference sequence). Trimming cost V 0 bases and J 8 bases, with 10 bases left between them. The CDR3 consists of 13 residues. The CDR3: CATSRDLLEGYTF. As DNA, the CDR3 is TGTGCCACCAGCAGAGACCTACTGGAGGGCTACACCTTC.

This clone was recorded a few times. V and J are TRBV5-1 and TRBJ2-7, with 11 nucleotides matching TRBD2. Germline CDR1 is SGHRS and CDR2 is YFSETQ. V dropped 6 bases and J dropped 4; count of bases not matched to a gene: 3. The CDR3 loop spans 13 amino acids. The CDR3 sequence: CASTTSGGYEQYF. The CDR3 DNA reads as TGCGCCAGCACAACTAGCGGGGGATACGAGCAGTACTTC.

This chain uses TRBV19 with TRBJ1-1, with TRBD1 as a possible D gene (6 bases). This CDR3 has 13 amino acids. Germline V gene data show CDR1 as LNHDA and CDR2 as SQIVND (reference sequence). The V and J ends lost 4 bases and 10 bases respectively, with 16 bases between them. The CDR3 DNA follows: TGTGCCAGTAGTACTGGGGGCCTCCAAGGAGCTTTCTTT. As protein: CASSTGGLQGAFF.

This rearrangement joins TRBV5-4 to TRBJ1-1; 7 bases fit TRBD1. The germline CDR1 and CDR2 sequences are SGHNT and YYREEE (reference sequence). The CDR3 contains 14 residues. With V trimmed by 0 bases and J by 2 bases, 1 base remained unmatched. CDR3 nucleotides: TGTGCCAGCAGCTTGGAAGGGGGCAACACTGAAGCTTTCTTT. It specifies CASSLEGGNTEAFF.

The chain links TRBV2 to TRBJ2-7; 9 bases are a match to TRBD1. The V and J ends lost 5 bases and 3 bases, in that order; junction bases with no gene match: 8. Looked up from germline, CDR1 is SNHLY and CDR2 is FYNNEI. This CDR3 comprises 15 residues. The CDR3 coding sequence is TGTGCCAGCAGTTTACAGGGGGCGTTGATCTACGAGCAGTACTTC. This encodes CASSLQGALIYEQYF.

The genes are TRBV19 and TRBJ1-2; D is undetermined. Germline V CDR1 and CDR2: LNHDA, SQIVND (reference sequence). The CDR3 extends over 14 amino acids. V was pared by 5 bases and J by 0 bases, with 10 bases between. The CDR3 sequence: CASSRDTANYGYTF. The CDR3 coding sequence is TGTGCCAGTAGTCGTGACACCGCTAACTATGGCTACACCTTC.

The V gene is TRBV29-1, the J gene TRBJ2-7, with 7 bases identical to TRBD1. The germline CDR1 and CDR2 sequences are SQVTM and ANQGSEA. The CDR3 totals 14 residues. V shed 6 bases, J shed 0 bases, and the junction held 8 bases outside the gene matches. CDR3 nucleotide sequence: TGCAGCGTCGTAGGGACAGTGGACTCCTACGAGCAGTACTTC. Its protein product is CSVVGTVDSYEQYF.

The chain combines TRBV6-2 or TRBV6-3 with TRBJ1-2; 10 bases map to TRBD1. V lost 4 bases and J lost 4; bases outside the gene matches: 3. CDR3 length: 14 residues. Germline values: CDR1 MNHEY, CDR2 SVGEGT. The CDR3: CASSSRTGGYGYTF. The CDR3, as DNA: TGTGCCAGCAGTTCTCGGACAGGGGGCTATGGCTACACCTTC.

The chain uses TRBV5-8 and TRBJ1-4; 8 positions match TRBD1. This CDR3 comprises 17 residues. The germline gives CDR1 SGHTS, CDR2 YDEGEE. Trimming took 4 bases from V and 0 from J; bases not matched to a gene: 8. CDR3 sequence (DNA): TGTGCCAGCAGCCTTTTCGGACAGGGAGCAACTAATGAAAAACTGTTTTTT. This encodes CASSLFGQGATNEKLFF.

This chain connects TRBV18 to TRBJ1-5; tentative D call: TRBD1 (5 bases). CDR1 is KGHSH and CDR2 is LQKENI in the germline V gene. Trimming took off 3 bases at V and 6 bases at J, with 9 bases between the two ends. The CDR3 extends over 13 amino acids. The CDR3 DNA follows: TGTGCCAGCTCACCGGGGCTCGGTCAGCCCCAGCATTTT. It yields the protein CASSPGLGQPQHF.

The V call is TRBV7-2, the J call TRBJ2-1, with 12 bases aligning to TRBD1. This CDR3 contains 17 residues. V lost 0 bases and J lost 3; bases outside the gene matches: 3. Germline assignment: CDR1 SGHTA and CDR2 FQGNSA. The CDR3 DNA sequence: TGTGCCAGCAGCTTAGCGCGGGACAGGGGGCTCTACAATGAGCAGTTCTTC. It encodes CASSLARDRGLYNEQFF.

The gene calls are TRBV5-1 and TRBJ2-3, with 7 bases fitting TRBD1. In germline, CDR1 is SGHRS, CDR2 YFSETQ. Trimming cost V 4 bases and J 2 bases; bases outside gene matches: 4. The length of the CDR3 is 14 residues. CDR3 DNA sequence: TGCGCCAGCAGCACGGACAGGCCCACAGATACGCAGTATTTT. Translation: CASSTDRPTDTQYF.